These 26 T cell receptor beta chains were sequenced from one sample in a study of PD-1 blockade in mismatch repair-deficient tumors. Generated by immunoSEQ multiplex PCR, the TCRdb table keeps only in-frame clones and is missing some. The repertoire holds about 21,000 clones, 80% to 90% seen once, with 15% to 20% in the top ten. The material was peripheral blood, obtained 2 weeks after starting pembrolizumab. Every receptor here comes from an adult with mismatch repair-deficient cancer.

The V and J genes are TRBV30 and TRBJ2-3, with 11 positions matching TRBD1. The junction had 7 bases not matched to a gene; V was cut back by 3 bases and J by 5 bases. This CDR3 region has 15 residues. CDR1 GTSNPN and CDR2 SVGIG come from the germline V gene (reference sequence). The CDR3 DNA is TGTGCCTGGAGCGGAGGACAGGGGGCAGGAGATACGCAGTATTTT. Its translation is CAWSGGQGAGDTQYF.

CDR3 sequence (DNA): TGTGCCAGCAGCCCTAGCGGGGCCAGACTAGCGGGACGATACAATGAGCAGTTCTTC. Translated, it gives CASSPSGARLAGRYNEQFF. The rearrangement links TRBV7-8 to TRBJ2-1, with TRBD2 matching 11 bases. CDR3 length equals 19 residues. Germline trimming cut 5 bases from V and 4 bases from J; bases unmatched to any gene: 16. Germline CDR1 reads SGHVS; CDR2 reads FQNEAQ.

V gene TRBV5-4 combines with J gene TRBJ2-1, with D possibly TRBD1 on 5 matching bases. The ends were cut back, 4 bases at V and 2 bases at J, with 13 bases in the middle. Germline assignment: CDR1 SGHNT and CDR2 YYREEE (reference sequence). The CDR3 sequence is 15 residues long. This chain's CDR3 is CASSRAGSTYNEQFF. CDR3 nucleotides: TGTGCCAGCAGCCGCGCAGGGTCCACCTACAATGAGCAGTTCTTC. Full variable domain (remainder filled in from reference TRBV5-4 and TRBJ2-1): ETGVTQSPTHLIKTRGQQVTLRCSSQSGHNTVSWYQQALGQGPQFIFQYYREEENGRGNFPPRFSGLQFPNYSSELNVNALELDDSALYLCASSRAGSTYNEQFFGPGTRLTVL.

This sequence joins TRBV11-2 and TRBJ2-3; D gene uncertain. The germline V and J ends were trimmed by 3 bases and 0 bases, with 4 bases remaining between them. Germline CDR1 reads SGHAT; CDR2 reads FQNNGV. The CDR3 has 13 residues. The CDR3 DNA is TGTGCCAGCAGCTTTGGTAGCACAGATACGCAGTATTTT. This encodes CASSFGSTDTQYF.

This clone was counted once. This sequence joins TRBV6-5 and TRBJ2-4; D gene uncertain. V was trimmed by 5 bases and J by 0 bases, leaving 11 bases between them. This CDR3 is 15 amino acids long. Per the germline V gene, CDR1 is MNHEY and CDR2 is SVGAGI. Written as DNA, the CDR3 is TGTGCCAGCAGTCGGACCCTTTCAGCCAAAAACATTCAGTACTTC. Protein product: CASSRTLSAKNIQYF.

The rearrangement links TRBV4-2 to TRBJ2-7, with D tentatively TRBD1 (5 bases). The V and J ends lost 0 bases and 0 bases respectively, with 9 bases between them. The CDR3 totals 15 residues. CDR1 and CDR2 from the germline V gene are LGHNA and YNFKEQ. CDR3 nucleotide sequence: TGTGCCAGCAGCCAAGATTGGACACTCTCCTACGAGCAGTACTTC. Its translation is CASSQDWTLSYEQYF.

The chain couples TRBV14 to TRBJ2-7, with D unclear. The ends were cut back, 2 bases at V and 2 bases at J, with 16 bases in the middle. CDR3 length: 16 amino acids. Germline-derived CDR1 and CDR2 are SGHDN and FVKESK. The CDR3 nucleotides read TGTGCCAGCAGCCAATTTCTGGGCCGGCCGCCCTACGAGCAGTACTTC. This sequence encodes CASSQFLGRPPYEQYF.

This clone was picked up a small number of times. This chain links TRBV11-2 with TRBJ2-7; D gene ambiguous. CDR3 length: 11 residues. The germline CDR1 and CDR2 sequences are SGHAT and FQNNGV. V was cut by 2 bases and J by 4 bases, with 3 bases left in between. The CDR3 loop reads CASSLNYEQYF. The CDR3 DNA reads TGTGCCAGCAGCTTAAATTACGAGCAGTACTTC.

On this clone itself: Other DNA sequences from this sample encode an identical CDR3 as well. The rearrangement joins TRBV30 to TRBJ2-2; D might be TRBD2 (6 bases). This CDR3 is 15 amino acids long. CDR1 GTSNPN and CDR2 SVGIG come from the germline V gene (reference sequence). Trimming shortened V by 0 bases and J by 0 bases, and 8 bases separated the two germline ends. In nucleotides, the CDR3 is TGTGCCTGGAGTGTACGGGGGACGAACACCGGGGAGCTGTTTTTT. Its translation is CAWSVRGTNTGELFF.

CDR3 sequence: CASNDRGNTGELFF. The CDR3, as DNA: TGCGCCAGCAATGACAGGGGGAACACCGGGGAGCTGTTTTTT. V usage is TRBV10-2 and J usage is TRBJ2-2, with 8 positions matching TRBD1. There are 14 residues in the CDR3. Germline CDR1 is WSHSY and CDR2 is SAAADI. With 7 bases clipped from V and 1 base from J, the junction kept 2 bases outside the gene matches.

This chain connects TRBV29-1 to TRBJ2-7; weak D call: TRBD2 (6 bases). V lost 8 bases, J lost 4 bases, and 18 bases lay in between. This CDR3 contains 13 residues. Germline V gene sequence: CDR1 SQVTM, CDR2 ANQGSEA. The DNA of the CDR3 is TGCAGCTCGGGACTCTCGGGTCTGTACGAGCAGTACTTC. Translation: CSSGLSGLYEQYF.

The chain joins TRBV5-1 to TRBJ2-5; D not resolved. CDR3 length: 13 residues. Germline V gene sequence: CDR1 SGHRS, CDR2 YFSETQ. V lost 3 bases and J 4 bases, leaving 10 bases between the germline ends. CDR3 nucleotide sequence: TGCGCCAGCAGCTCCTCCCACCGAGAGACCCAGTACTTC. It codes for CASSSSHRETQYF.

This chain's CDR3 is CASSRGLEQFF. As DNA, the CDR3 is TGTGCCAGCAGCCGGGGACTTGAGCAGTTCTTC. The chain is built from TRBV7-2 and TRBJ2-1, with D tentatively TRBD2 (6 bases). The V gene lost 5 bases and the J gene lost 9 bases, with 8 bases spanning the gap. Germline-derived CDR1 and CDR2 are SGHTA and FQGNSA. CDR3 size: 11 residues.

DNA for the CDR3: TGTGCCAGCAGCGGACAGGGGGCGCCCACCGGGGAGCTGTTTTTT. Protein product: CASSGQGAPTGELFF. This chain connects TRBV5-5 to TRBJ2-2; 11 nucleotides match TRBD1. This CDR3 contains 15 residues. Germline lookup yields CDR1 SGHKS and CDR2 YYEKEE (reference sequence). Unmatched junction bases numbered 3, after V lost 4 bases and J lost 4 bases.

This clone counts as medium-sized. This chain connects TRBV6-4 to TRBJ2-2; weak D call: TRBD2 (6 bases). V lost 4 bases to trimming and J lost 4 bases, with 16 bases between them. This CDR3 has 16 residues. CDR1 is MRHNA and CDR2 is SNTAGT in the germline V gene. CDR3 sequence: CASSGKEGMSTGELFF. DNA of the CDR3: TGTGCCAGCAGTGGAAAGGAGGGAATGAGCACCGGGGAGCTGTTTTTT.

The chain uses TRBV28 and TRBJ2-3; 11 nucleotides match TRBD2. The germline CDR1 and CDR2 sequences are MDHEN and SYDVKM. CDR3 size: 17 residues. Losses at the gene ends were 2 bases for V and 2 bases for J; bases not matched to a gene: 6. The CDR3 protein is CASSLRVAGGFTDTQYF. The CDR3 DNA is TGTGCCAGCAGTTTAAGGGTAGCGGGAGGGTTCACAGATACGCAGTATTTT.

The rearrangement uses TRBV4-1 and TRBJ2-1; 7 nucleotides match TRBD1. The CDR3 has 14 amino acids. Germline V lookup: CDR1 MGHRA, CDR2 YSYEKL. V dropped 2 bases and J dropped 6; count of bases not matched to a gene: 4. This CDR3 is CASSQQGVSNEQFF. The CDR3, as DNA: TGCGCCAGCAGCCAACAGGGGGTGTCCAATGAGCAGTTCTTC.

This sequence joins TRBV30 and TRBJ2-7; 14 bases match TRBD2. CDR3 length: 18 residues. J was trimmed by 3 bases and V by 2 bases; bases with no gene match: 12. Germline CDR1 reads GTSNPN; CDR2 reads SVGIG (reference sequence). The CDR3 protein is CAWSPQSGTSGSGYEQYF. The CDR3 DNA sequence: TGTGCCTGGAGTCCCCAATCCGGGACTAGCGGGAGCGGCTACGAGCAGTACTTC. Together with reference TRBV30 and TRBJ2-7, the CDR3 gives the full variable domain: SQTIHQWPATLVQPVGSPLSLECTVEGTSNPNLYWYRQAAGRGLQLLFYSVGIGQISSEVPQNLSASRPQDRQFILSSKKLLLSDSGFYLCAWSPQSGTSGSGYEQYFGPGTRLTVT.

This rearrangement joins TRBV11-2 to TRBJ2-3; D is unclear. The ends were cut back, 5 bases at V and 6 bases at J, with 6 bases in the middle. The germline gives CDR1 SGHAT, CDR2 FQNNGV. CDR3 size: 11 residues. The CDR3 sequence: CASSLRDTQYF. The CDR3 region has the DNA TGTGCCAGCAGCCTGCGCGATACGCAGTATTTT.

J is TRBJ2-7 and V is TRBV13; 8 bases are a match to TRBD2. J was trimmed by 4 bases and V by 4 bases; bases with no gene match: 0. Germline V gene sequence: CDR1 PRHDT, CDR2 FYEKMQ (reference sequence). The CDR3 totals 12 residues. This chain's CDR3 is CASSSGGYEQYF. CDR3 DNA: TGTGCCAGCAGCTCGGGGGGGTACGAGCAGTACTTC. The variable domain in full, with the rest retrieved from reference TRBV13 and TRBJ2-7, is AAGVIQSPRHLIKEKRETATLKCYPIPRHDTVYWYQQGPGQDPQFLISFYEKMQSDKGSIPDRFSAQQFSDYHSELNMSSLELGDSALYFCASSSGGYEQYFGPGTRLTVT.

This clone has just one count. This chain links TRBV6-4 with TRBJ2-3, with a possible D match to TRBD2 (5 bases). CDR3 length: 15 amino acids. V lost 9 bases, J lost 4 bases, and 20 bases lay in between. Germline assignment: CDR1 MRHNA and CDR2 SNTAGT. CDR3 nucleotides: TGTGCCAGTTCCTACATCAGCGGAAGTTCAGATACGCAGTATTTT. Amino acid sequence: CASSYISGSSDTQYF.

The chain carries TRBV9 and TRBJ2-3, with 12 bases lining up with TRBD2. Germline values: CDR1 SGDLS, CDR2 YYNGEE. The CDR3 sequence is 14 residues long. The V segment lost 4 bases and the J segment 14 bases; nucleotides outside the gene matches: 11. In DNA form, the CDR3 reads TGTGCCAGCAGCCCCCGGACTAGCGGGACCCCGTGGTATTTT. This sequence encodes CASSPRTSGTPWYF.

The J gene is TRBJ2-7, the V gene TRBV10-3; 14 nucleotides agree with TRBD2. V lost 4 bases and J lost 4; bases outside the gene matches: 9. Germline V CDR1 and CDR2: ENHRY, SYGVKD. This CDR3 has 17 amino acids. For the CDR3, the DNA is TGTGCCATCAGTGCGACTAGCGGGAGGGCCCTCGGGTACGAGCAGTACTTC. It codes for CAISATSGRALGYEQYF.

The CDR3 reads CATSRPTGRVQPQHF. In nucleotides, the CDR3 is TGTGCCACCAGCAGACCGACAGGGAGGGTTCAGCCCCAGCATTTT. The chain employs TRBV15 and TRBJ1-5, with TRBD1 matching 7 bases. The CDR3 is made up of 15 amino acids. V lost 2 bases, J lost 6 bases, and 7 bases stayed unmatched. Germline-derived CDR1 and CDR2 are LNHNV and YYDKDF (reference sequence).

The chain employs TRBV1 and TRBJ2-3; whether TRBD2, the table's D call, matches the DNA was not checked. TRBV1 is a known pseudogene. CDR3 length: 16 residues. The CDR3 DNA reads TGCACCAGCAGCCAAGATGGTAGGAGGGGCACAGATACGCAGTATTTT. Its protein is CTSSQDGRRGTDTQYF.

The rearrangement links TRBV7-2 to TRBJ2-3, with D hard to call. The CDR3 runs 11 residues. Germline V CDR1 and CDR2: SGHTA, FQGNSA. V lost 0 bases and J lost 5, with 0 bases in between. Here the CDR3 reads CASSLADTQYF. Here the CDR3 DNA reads TGTGCCAGCAGCTTAGCAGATACGCAGTATTTT.